This T cell receptor beta chain was captured in a study of OX40 agonist ivuxolimab in advanced cancers. In the study overall: Ivuxolimab, which targeted the costimulatory receptor OX40 (CD134), was an agonistic, fully human IgG2 monoclonal antibody. Of the 50 to 55 patients in dose escalation, around 19 had hepatocellular carcinoma, some 15 had melanoma, 9 had renal cell carcinoma and 9 had head and neck cancer. In the dose-escalation cohort, around four fifths of patients were male, and the mean age was roughly 60 years, with a range of roughly 23 to 85. Prior anti-PD-1, anti-PD-L1 or anti-CTLA-4 therapy was permitted, and checkpoint inhibitors had been received by roughly 40% of dose-escalation patients. The purpose of peripheral TCRbeta sequencing was to test whether ivuxolimab changed TCR sequence diversity and led to clonal T-cell expansion. The monotherapy dose-escalation portion (N of about 47 patients) of the phase I ivuxolimab trial is reported in the paper. Three dose-escalation patients achieved partial responses, one with hepatocellular carcinoma and two with cutaneous melanoma. Intravenous ivuxolimab was administered to patients every 2 weeks at six dose levels: 0.01, 0.1, 0.3, 1.5, 3 and 10 mg/kg.

A word on this clone: The antigen it binds to is not known. No base quality values were provided; no much bigger clone lies one nucleotide off.

Genomic DNA was extracted from sorted cells for sequencing of the TCRbeta CDR3 region. TCRbeta CDR3 regions were sequenced using the immunoSEQ Assay. Imported from immuneACCESS, the table was reduced by TCRdb to in-frame sequences with V and J called. These copies leave out some clones; in studies compared against another copy, an unresolved V gene accounts for under half, and the cause of the remainder is not known. Across this sample there are 20,000 to 30,000 clones, with 80% to 90% seen only once. Over 12% of the sample is taken by the ten largest. Broad study findings and their caveats: Low levels of normalized T-cell clonal expansion were also shown by some nonresponding patients. Which antigens the clonally expanded peripheral T cells were specific for was not determined. At doses of 0.1 to 3.0 mg/kg, clonal expansion of both CD4+ and CD8+ blood T cells was observed from baseline to week 6. On average, CD8+ T cells showed more expanded clones than CD4+ T cells after ivuxolimab. In partial responders in the 0.1-3.0 mg/kg groups, normalized peripheral clonal expansion was found to be among the lowest, especially among CD8+ T cells.

Trimming removed 2 bases from V and 0 bases from J, leaving 9 bases between the germline ends. For CDR1 and CDR2, the germline V gene lists SGHRS and YFSETQ. Counted from cysteine to phenylalanine, this CDR3 has 15 amino acids. Only CDR3 DNA is held: 45 bases, read in frame from base 1. The trial excluded patients who had a history of autoimmune disease or were on systemic immunosuppression. Peripheral blood for TCR sequencing was drawn from every dose cohort at baseline, at cycle 4 day 1 and at cycle 7 day 1. Samples came from an open-label, multicenter, first-in-human phase I dose-escalation trial of ivuxolimab. Adults with locally advanced or metastatic head and neck squamous cell, hepatocellular, melanoma or renal cell carcinoma were enrolled in the trial. Before TCR sequencing, CD4+ T cells and CD8+ T cells from peripheral blood were sorted into separate populations.

This clonotype was obtained from an adult with an advanced solid tumor such as melanoma, head and neck, liver or kidney cancer. In this chain, TRBV5-1 is recombined with TRBJ2-1; a tentative D call is TRBD2 (6 bases match). Specimen: CD4+ or CD8+ T cells sorted from blood, collected in a trial of the OX40 agonist ivuxolimab. The DNA is as follows: TGCGCCAGCAGCTTTAGCGGTATCTCCTACAATGAGCAGTTCTTC. The encoded protein is CASSFSGISYNEQFF.